This T cell receptor beta chain was identified during a study of blood T cell repertoires in COVID-19. Overall study context: Whether acute or convalescent, the COVID-19 samples came from the United States, Italy and Spain.

TCRdb's table, derived via immunoSEQ multiplex PCR, lists solely in-frame clones and lacks some. The repertoire holds under 170,000 clones, approximately 86% seen once, with less than 3.5% in the top ten. The germline gives CDR1 SNHLY, CDR2 FYNNEI. V dropped 5 bases and J dropped 0 bases, with 19 bases sitting between them. This CDR3 comprises 18 residues. The specimen sequenced was peripheral blood. The sequence was obtained from a man between 65 and 80 years old with acute or convalescent COVID-19. J is TRBJ2-2 and V is TRBV2; the D is unclear. CDR3 sequence reads: CASSIRLLATANTGELFF. In DNA, the CDR3 is TGTGCCAGCAGTATAAGACTCCTCGCCACGGCGAACACCGGGGAGCTGTTTTTT.